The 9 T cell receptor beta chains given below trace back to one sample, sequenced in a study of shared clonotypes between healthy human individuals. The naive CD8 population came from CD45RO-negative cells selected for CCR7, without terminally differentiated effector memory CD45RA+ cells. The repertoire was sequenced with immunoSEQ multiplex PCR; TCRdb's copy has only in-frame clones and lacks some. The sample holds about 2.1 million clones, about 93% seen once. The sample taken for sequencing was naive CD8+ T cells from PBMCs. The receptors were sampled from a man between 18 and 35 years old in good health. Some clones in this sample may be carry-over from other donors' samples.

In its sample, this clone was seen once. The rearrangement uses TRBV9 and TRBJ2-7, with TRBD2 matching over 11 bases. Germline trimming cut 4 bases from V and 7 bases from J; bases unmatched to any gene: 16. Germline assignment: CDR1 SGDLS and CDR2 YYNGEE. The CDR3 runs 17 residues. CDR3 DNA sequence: TGTGCCAGCAGCTCTCAATTTACTAGCGGGAGTGTGGTTGAGCAGTACTTC. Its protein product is CASSSQFTSGSVVEQYF.

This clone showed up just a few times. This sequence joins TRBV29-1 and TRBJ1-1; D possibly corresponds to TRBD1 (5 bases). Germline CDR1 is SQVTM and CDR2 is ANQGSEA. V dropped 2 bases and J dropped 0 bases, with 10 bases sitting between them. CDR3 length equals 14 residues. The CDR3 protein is CSVELGLLNTEAFF. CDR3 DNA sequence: TGCAGCGTTGAATTGGGGCTTTTGAACACTGAAGCTTTCTTT. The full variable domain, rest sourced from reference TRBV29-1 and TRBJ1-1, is SAVISQKPSRDICQRGTSLTIQCQVDSQVTMMFWYRQQPGQSLTLIATANQGSEATYESGFVIDKFPISRPNLTFSTLTVSNMSPEDSSIYLCSVELGLLNTEAFFGQGTRLTVV.

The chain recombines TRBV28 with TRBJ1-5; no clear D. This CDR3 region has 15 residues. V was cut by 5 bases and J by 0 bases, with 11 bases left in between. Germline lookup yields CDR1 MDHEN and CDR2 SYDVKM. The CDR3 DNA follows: TGTGCCAGCAGTATAACAGAGAATAGCAATCAGCCCCAGCATTTT. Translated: CASSITENSNQPQHF.

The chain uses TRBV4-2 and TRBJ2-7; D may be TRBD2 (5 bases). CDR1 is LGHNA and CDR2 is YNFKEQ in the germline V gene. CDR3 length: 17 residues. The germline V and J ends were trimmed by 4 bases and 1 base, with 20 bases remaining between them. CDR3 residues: CASSPALTREPSYEQYF. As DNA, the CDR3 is TGTGCCAGCAGCCCTGCCCTAACACGGGAACCATCCTACGAGCAGTACTTC.

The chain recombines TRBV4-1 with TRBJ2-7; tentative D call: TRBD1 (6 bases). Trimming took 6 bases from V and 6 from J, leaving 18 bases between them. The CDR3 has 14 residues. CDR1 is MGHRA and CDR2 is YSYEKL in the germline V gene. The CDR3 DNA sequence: TGCGCCAGCAGTCTACACCTACAGGGCCGCGAGCAGTACTTC. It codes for CASSLHLQGREQYF.

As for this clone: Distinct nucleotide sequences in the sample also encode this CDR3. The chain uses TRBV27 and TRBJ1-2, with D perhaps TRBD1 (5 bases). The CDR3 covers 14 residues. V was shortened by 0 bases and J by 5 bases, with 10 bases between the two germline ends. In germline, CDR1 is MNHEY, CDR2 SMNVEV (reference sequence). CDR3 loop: CASSLSTGGYGYTF. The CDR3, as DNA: TGTGCCAGCAGTTTATCGACGGGGGGATATGGCTACACCTTC.

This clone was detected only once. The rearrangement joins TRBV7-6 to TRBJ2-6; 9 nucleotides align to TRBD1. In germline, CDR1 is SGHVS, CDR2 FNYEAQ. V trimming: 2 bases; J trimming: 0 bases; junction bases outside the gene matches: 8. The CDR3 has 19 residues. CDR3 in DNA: TGTGCCAGCAGCTTATTAGGACAGGGGAAACCCTCTGGGGCCAACGTCCTGACTTTC. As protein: CASSLLGQGKPSGANVLTF.

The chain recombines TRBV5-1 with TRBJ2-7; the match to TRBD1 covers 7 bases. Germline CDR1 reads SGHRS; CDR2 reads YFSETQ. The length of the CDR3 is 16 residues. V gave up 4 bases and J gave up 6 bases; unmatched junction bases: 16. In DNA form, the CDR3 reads TGCGCCAGCAGCCCGGACTCCGGGACAGTATTTCCCGAGCAGTACTTC. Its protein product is CASSPDSGTVFPEQYF.

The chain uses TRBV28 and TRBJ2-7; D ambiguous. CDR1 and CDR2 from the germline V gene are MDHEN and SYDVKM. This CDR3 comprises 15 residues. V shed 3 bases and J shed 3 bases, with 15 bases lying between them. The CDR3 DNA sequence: TGTGCCAGCAGTTTGAAGGCTGATAAAGACTACGAGCAGTACTTC. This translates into CASSLKADKDYEQYF.